Listed below are T cell receptor beta chains from one sample, sequenced in a study of blood T cell repertoires in COVID-19. The table came from immunoSEQ multiplex PCR; TCRdb's copy has only in-frame clones and leaves some out. Among 140,000 to 150,000 clones listed, approximately 88% were seen once. The sample was peripheral blood. Every receptor here comes from a man aged 55 to 70 with active or convalescent COVID-19. Each CDR3 is given with its conserved first and last residue. The D gene is left open where the match is weak. The size entry is marked missing in some rows and otherwise reads once, few, many or a size class.

D | J | V | size | DNA | CDR3
TRBD1 | TRBJ2-5 | TRBV27 | - | TGTGCCAGCAGTTCGGACAGGGGGCGGGAGACCCAGTACTTC | CASSSDRGRETQYF
TRBD2 | TRBJ2-7 | TRBV4-3 | - | TGCGCCAGCAGCCAAGAAATTAGTGGGACTAGCGGGATTGATGAGCAGTACTTC | CASSQEISGTSGIDEQYF
TRBD2 | TRBJ2-7 | TRBV10-1 | few | TGCGCCAGCAGTGAGTTCGCGGGAGTCTACTACGAGCAGTACTTC | CASSEFAGVYYEQYF
TRBD2 | TRBJ2-2 | TRBV6-6 | - | TGTGCCAGCAGCCTAGCGGGAGCTTGGACCGGGGAGCTGTTTTTT | CASSLAGAWTGELFF
- | TRBJ1-1 | TRBV18 | - | TGTGCCAGCTCACCGCCCAGAGGGTTCGGGACTGAAGCTTTCTTT | CASSPPRGFGTEAFF
- | TRBJ1-2 | TRBV4-2 | - | TGTGCCAGCAGCCAAGAGTATAACTATGGCTACACCTTC | CASSQEYNYGYTF
- | TRBJ1-2 | TRBV4-1 | - | TGCGCCAGCAGCCAAGATAATCGCTATGGCTACACCTTC | CASSQDNRYGYTF
TRBD2 | TRBJ2-2 | TRBV3-1/TRBV3-2 | - | TGTGCCAGCAGCCAACCGGGACTAGGATCCGGGGAGCTGTTTTTT | CASSQPGLGSGELFF
- | TRBJ1-4 | TRBV7-9 | - | TGTGCCAGCACAAAACACGGAGACAGGGAAAAACTGTTTTTT | CASTKHGDREKLFF
- | TRBJ1-4 | TRBV30 | - | TGTGCCTGGGGGAGGCCGACTAATGAAAAACTGTTTTTT | CAWGRPTNEKLFF
TRBD2 | TRBJ2-7 | TRBV6-5 | - | TGTGCCAGCAGTTTTGGGGGGGAGTACGAGCAGTACTTC | CASSFGGEYEQYF
TRBD1 | TRBJ1-4 | TRBV5-1 | - | TGCGCCAGCAGCACAAGGGACAGGGGTTGGAGTAATGAAAAACTGTTTTTT | CASSTRDRGWSNEKLFF
- | TRBJ1-2 | TRBV7-9 | once | TGTGCCAGCAGCTTAAGGGACGCCGGGGGAGGTGGCTACACCTTC | CASSLRDAGGGGYTF
TRBD1 | TRBJ1-6 | TRBV28 | - | TGTGCCACCAACCGGGACAGCTTCTATAATTCACCCCTCCACTTT | CATNRDSFYNSPLHF
TRBD1 | TRBJ1-6 | TRBV6-1 | - | TGTGCCAGCAGTGAAGGGGACAGGGGTAATTCACCCCTCCACTTT | CASSEGDRGNSPLHF
- | TRBJ1-1 | TRBV27 | - | TGTGCCAGCCGTCCCCCCGGCCCGGGGAACACTGAAGCTTTCTTT | CASRPPGPGNTEAFF
- | TRBJ1-3 | TRBV7-8 | - | TGTGCCAGCAGCTTAGCGGCACCAACCACCGGAAACACCATATATTTT | CASSLAAPTTGNTIYF
- | TRBJ2-3 | TRBV24-1 | - | TGTGCCACCAGTGATCCTAGCACAGATACGCAGTATTTT | CATSDPSTDTQYF
TRBD2 | TRBJ2-1 | TRBV5-1 | - | TGCGCCAGCAGCACAGGACTAGCGGGGAGCTCCTACAATGAGCAGTTCTTC | CASSTGLAGSSYNEQFF
- | TRBJ1-1 | TRBV6-5 | few | TGTGCCAGCAGTTACTCAGCAGGGCAGACTGAAGCTTTCTTT | CASSYSAGQTEAFF
- | TRBJ2-7 | TRBV5-6 | - | TGTGCCAGCAGCTTGGGAAGGAGGGAGCAGTACTTC | CASSLGRREQYF
TRBD1 | TRBJ2-3 | TRBV29-1 | - | TGCAGCGTTCGCGACCTAACAGGGGCGGTTGGTACGCAGTATTTT | CSVRDLTGAVGTQYF
TRBD1 | TRBJ2-7 | TRBV5-4 | few | TGTGCCAGCGGTCGGACAGGGGGCGGGAGCTCCTACGAGCAGTACTTC | CASGRTGGGSSYEQYF
- | TRBJ2-7 | TRBV24-1 | - | TGTGCCACCAGTGATTCTACGTGGGCCGAGCAGTACTTC | CATSDSTWAEQYF
TRBD1 | TRBJ2-7 | TRBV18 | - | TGTGCCAGCTCACCATCCGGACAGGGGGCTTACGAGCAGTACTTC | CASSPSGQGAYEQYF
- | TRBJ1-4 | TRBV3-1/TRBV3-2 | - | TGTGCCAGCAGCCAAGTAAGAGCAGGGGAGGGTGAAAAACTGTTTTTT | CASSQVRAGEGEKLFF
TRBD2 | TRBJ2-3 | TRBV27 | - | TGTGCCAGCAGATGGACTAGCGGGAGCACAGATACGCAGTATTTT | CASRWTSGSTDTQYF